Listed below are T cell receptor beta chains from one sample, sequenced in a study of PD-L1 blockade in urothelial cancer. Using immunoSEQ multiplex PCR, the repertoire was profiled, and TCRdb retains in-frame clones only, with some absent. The sample shows 50,000 or so clones, about 81% of them seen only once. The source material was PBMCs, sampled around atezolizumab (anti-PD-L1) treatment. The receptors derive from a man in his 70s with urothelial cancer. CDR3s include the opening cysteine and the closing phenylalanine or tryptophan. The D gene is left open where the match is weak. Clone size is not always given. Where it is, it says once, few, many or a class for expanded clones.

14 TRBD1 once TRBJ2-2 TRBV10-1 TGCGCCAGCCGGACAGGGGTCAACACCGGGGAGCTGTTTTTT CASRTGVNTGELFF
14 TRBD1 - TRBJ2-7 TRBV18 TGTGCCAGCTCTCCGGACAGGGCGGCGGACGAGCAGTACTTC CASSPDRAADEQYF
13 TRBD2 - TRBJ2-3 TRBV30 TGTGCCTGGACGAAAGGGAGGGGAGATACGCAGTATTTT CAWTKGRGDTQYF
16 - - TRBJ1-4 TRBV2 TGTGCCAGCAGTGAATTTGCGGCTGCAACTAATGAAAAACTGTTTTTT CASSEFAAATNEKLFF
12 - medium-sized TRBJ1-1 TRBV19 TGTGCCAGCAGCACAGGTCCGTGGAAGGCTTTCTTT CASSTGPWKAFF
15 TRBD1 - TRBJ1-4 TRBV6-5 TGTGCCAGCAGTTCCTCCGGGACAGCTAAGGAAAAACTGTTTTTT CASSSSGTAKEKLFF
14 TRBD1 once TRBJ1-1 TRBV5-8 TGTGCCAGCAGCTTGGGACAGGGGACGGGTGAAGCTTTCTTT CASSLGQGTGEAFF
15 TRBD2 few TRBJ2-1 TRBV28 TGTGCCAGCACCGTAGCGGGAGACTCCTACAATGAGCAGTTCTTC CASTVAGDSYNEQFF
17 TRBD2 - TRBJ2-2 TRBV11-2 TGTGCCAGCAGCTTTTCAAGCGGGAATACAAACACCGGGGAGCTGTTTTTT CASSFSSGNTNTGELFF
15 TRBD1 - TRBJ1-5 TRBV7-2 TGTGCCAGCAGCCTGACAGGGGCGATGAATCAGCCCCAGCATTTT CASSLTGAMNQPQHF
13 TRBD2 - TRBJ2-3 TRBV5-1 TGCGCCAGCAATAGCGGGGGGGCCGGTACGCAGTATTTT CASNSGGAGTQYF
15 TRBD2 - TRBJ2-3 TRBV19 TGTGCCAGTAGTATCTCTAGCGGGAGAGGAGATGCGCAGTATTTT CASSISSGRGDAQYF
19 TRBD2 - TRBJ2-1 TRBV18 TGTGCCAGCTCACGAACTAGCGGGAGGGCCGGGGGCTCCTACAATGAGCAGTTCTTC CASSRTSGRAGGSYNEQFF
15 TRBD1 - TRBJ2-3 TRBV28 TGTGCCAGCAATGACCGGGGACAGTACACAGATACGCAGTATTTT CASNDRGQYTDTQYF
13 - once TRBJ1-2 TRBV5-6 TGTGCCAGCACCCACGGAGCGGGGTCTGGCTACACCTTC CASTHGAGSGYTF
15 TRBD1 - TRBJ1-5 TRBV7-9 TGTGCCAGCAGCCGTCAGGGGGCAGGGAATCAGCCCCAGCATTTT CASSRQGAGNQPQHF
17 - - TRBJ2-5 TRBV4-3 TGCGCCAGCAGCCAAGAGCGGCAGGGTGCATATGGTGAGACCCAGTACTTC CASSQERQGAYGETQYF
14 TRBD2 few TRBJ2-3 TRBV5-1 TGCGCCAGCACCGGCGGGGGTTACACAGATACGCAGTATTTT CASTGGGYTDTQYF
15 - - TRBJ1-4 TRBV7-9 TGTGCCAGCAGCTCGCGGGGACCAACTAATGAAAAACTGTTTTTT CASSSRGPTNEKLFF
15 TRBD2 - TRBJ2-1 TRBV28 TGTGCCAGCAGTTTGACCGGGACTAGCCGCAATGAGCAGTTCTTC CASSLTGTSRNEQFF
12 - few TRBJ1-5 TRBV7-9 TGTGCCAGCAGCAACCCCCGAGAGCCCCAGCATTTT CASSNPREPQHF
14 TRBD2 - TRBJ2-7 TRBV28 TGTGCCAGCAGTGGACTAGCGGGGAGCGGCGAGCAGTACTTC CASSGLAGSGEQYF
18 - - TRBJ2-1 TRBV1 TGCACCAGCAGCCCCGACGGACTAGCGGGCCGTACCTACAATGAGCAGTTCTTC CTSSPDGLAGRTYNEQFF
15 TRBD2 - TRBJ2-7 TRBV6-5 TGTGCCAGCAGTTACTCTATGGCGGGGGCCTACGAGCAGTACTTC CASSYSMAGAYEQYF
15 TRBD1 - TRBJ1-2 TRBV7-2 TGTGCCAGCAGCTTACAGGGGGCGCAGGACTATGGCTACACCTTC CASSLQGAQDYGYTF
18 TRBD2 - TRBJ2-5 TRBV7-6 TGTGCCAGCAGCTCCCCGCGGGGGGAGCGGACGTACCAAGAGACCCAGTACTTC CASSSPRGERTYQETQYF
14 - - TRBJ1-5 TRBV6-5 TGTGCCAGCAGTTACGGTCCAGGGAATCAGCCCCAGCATTTT CASSYGPGNQPQHF
16 TRBD1 once TRBJ2-1 TRBV18 TGTGCCAGCTCACCTCAGGGGACAGGGCACCCCAATGAGCAGTTCTTC CASSPQGTGHPNEQFF
14 - - TRBJ1-4 TRBV7-6 TGTGCCAGCAGCTTGGGCAGGGGTAATGAAAAACTGTTTTTT CASSLGRGNEKLFF
18 TRBD2 - TRBJ2-1 TRBV4-3 TGCGCCAGCAGCCAAGATGGACTAGCGGTCAGCTCCTACAATGAGCAGTTCTTC CASSQDGLAVSSYNEQFF
14 - - TRBJ1-2 TRBV7-2 TGTGCCAGCAGCTTAGAGTCCGGACAGTATGGCTACACCTTC CASSLESGQYGYTF
15 - - TRBJ1-1 TRBV28 TGTGCCAGCAGTTTATCACCGCGGGGGGGCACTGAAGCTTTCTTT CASSLSPRGGTEAFF
16 TRBD2 few TRBJ2-3 TRBV9 TGTGCCAGCAGCCCTTGGACTAGCGGGGGGACAGATACGCAGTATTTT CASSPWTSGGTDTQYF